Listed here are 29 T cell receptor beta chains from one sample, sequenced in a study of graft-versus-host responses after intestinal transplantation. The antigens for these receptors are not known. Using immunoSEQ multiplex PCR, the repertoire was profiled, and TCRdb retains in-frame clones only, with some absent. The table has about 86,000 clones, around nine tenths seen once. This specimen consisted of unstimulated CD8+ T cells sorted from spleen or lymph node cells, obtained before intestinal transplant. These receptors were taken from a human donor who received an intestinal transplant.

This chain joins TRBV28 and TRBJ2-2; 13 positions agree with TRBD2. CDR1 MDHEN and CDR2 SYDVKM come from the germline V gene. The CDR3 is 16 residues long. The V and J ends lost 2 bases and 6 bases, in that order; junction bases with no gene match: 3. CDR3 amino acids: CASSLKLAGGSGELFF. The CDR3 DNA follows: TGTGCCAGCAGTTTAAAACTAGCGGGAGGGTCCGGGGAGCTGTTTTTT.

This chain links TRBV30 with TRBJ1-2, with no clear D. Germline CDR1 is GTSNPN and CDR2 is SVGIG (reference sequence). The CDR3 has 14 amino acids. The V end lost 0 bases, the J end lost 2 bases, and 10 bases lay between the germline ends. The CDR3 here is CAWSVLGSNYGYTF. The CDR3, as DNA: TGTGCCTGGAGTGTTTTAGGGAGCAACTATGGCTACACCTTC.

The rearrangement joins TRBV4-3 to TRBJ2-2; the D gene is possibly TRBD1 (7 bases). Looked up from germline, CDR1 is LGHNA and CDR2 is YSLEER. V gave up 0 bases and J gave up 6 bases, with 26 bases separating them. The CDR3 runs to 20 residues. DNA of the CDR3: TGCGCCAGCAGCCAAGATTCGCGGCGGAGGTACAGGGGAGGTCCCGGGGAGCTGTTTTTT. It codes for CASSQDSRRRYRGGPGELFF.

The chain joins TRBV7-2 to TRBJ2-7; 9 bases fit TRBD1. Losses at the gene ends were 5 bases for V and 2 bases for J; bases not matched to a gene: 4. The CDR3 spans 14 residues. Looked up from germline, CDR1 is SGHTA and CDR2 is FQGNSA. The CDR3 here is CASSQGQGPYEQYF. The CDR3 coding sequence is TGTGCCAGCAGCCAGGGACAGGGACCCTACGAGCAGTACTTC.

The chain recombines TRBV27 with TRBJ2-6; 8 bases match TRBD1. Germline assignment: CDR1 MNHEY and CDR2 SMNVEV (reference sequence). V lost 5 bases to trimming and J lost 4 bases; unmatched junction nucleotides: 7. The CDR3 is 16 amino acids. CDR3 in amino acids: CASSPRTGRGANVLTF. CDR3 in DNA: TGTGCCAGCAGTCCCAGGACAGGGAGAGGGGCCAACGTCCTGACTTTC.

The chain combines TRBV6-6 with TRBJ1-1, with D unclear. The CDR3 contains 13 residues. Germline CDR1 and CDR2: MNHNY and SVGAGI (reference sequence). Trimming cost V 2 bases and J 2 bases, with 6 bases left between them. CDR3 sequence: CASSYNRNTEAFF. As DNA, the CDR3 is TGTGCCAGCAGTTACAACAGAAACACTGAAGCTTTCTTT.

The V and J genes are TRBV9 and TRBJ2-2, with 10 positions matching TRBD2. The germline V gene has CDR1 SGDLS and CDR2 YYNGEE. There are 15 residues in the CDR3. J gave up 3 bases and V 3 bases, and 2 bases lay outside the gene matches. In nucleotides, the CDR3 is TGTGCCAGCAGCGAAGCGGGGGGGTACACCGGGGAGCTGTTTTTT. Translated: CASSEAGGYTGELFF.

This clone showed up just once. Other DNA sequences of this sample code for an identical CDR3. The chain joins TRBV27 to TRBJ1-1; TRBD1 is a possible D gene (6 bases). The CDR3 runs 15 residues. Trimming left V 0 bases short and J 2 bases short, with 10 bases between. The germline CDR1 and CDR2 sequences are MNHEY and SMNVEV (reference sequence). The CDR3 DNA is TGTGCCAGCAGTTTATCGGGCAGGGGTAACACTGAAGCTTTCTTT. Translating gives CASSLSGRGNTEAFF.

This clone was found a few times. The chain carries TRBV5-1 and TRBJ2-5; D is perhaps TRBD1 (6 bases). The CDR3 loop spans 18 amino acids. The germline V gene has CDR1 SGHRS and CDR2 YFSETQ. Trimming stripped 0 bases from V and 1 base from J, with 19 bases between. The DNA for the CDR3 is TGCGCCAGCAGCTTGGAAACCCCCACAGGGATTTTCCAAGAGACCCAGTACTTC. Protein product: CASSLETPTGIFQETQYF.

The chain recombines TRBV11-2 with TRBJ2-2; D is ambiguous. Germline CDR1 and CDR2: SGHAT and FQNNGV. Trimming pared 1 base from V and 8 bases from J, leaving 5 bases between. The CDR3 is 12 amino acids. The CDR3: CASSLAQGELFF. CDR3 bases: TGTGCCAGCAGCTTAGCACAGGGGGAGCTGTTTTTT.

The rearrangement joins TRBV6-4 to TRBJ2-3; 7 bases fit TRBD1. The CDR3 is 15 amino acids. Germline V gene data show CDR1 as MRHNA and CDR2 as SNTAGT. Trimming at V came to 0 bases and at J to 4 bases, leaving 4 bases not matched to a gene. CDR3 DNA sequence: TGTGCCAGCAGTGACTCGCCTACAGGGGCAGATACGCAGTATTTT. Protein product: CASSDSPTGADTQYF.

The chain uses TRBV19 and TRBJ2-7; 13 bases agree with TRBD2. Germline trimming cut 5 bases from V and 7 bases from J; bases unmatched to any gene: 2. Germline CDR1 and CDR2: LNHDA and SQIVND (reference sequence). There are 13 residues in the CDR3. The CDR3: CASSAGLAGEQYF. The CDR3 DNA sequence: TGTGCCAGTAGTGCGGGACTAGCGGGAGAGCAGTACTTC.

The rearrangement uses TRBV7-2 and TRBJ2-1; TRBD1 aligns across 7 bases. The CDR3 extends over 14 amino acids. V dropped 5 bases and J dropped 5; count of bases not matched to a gene: 6. CDR1 is SGHTA, CDR2 FQGNSA, per germline. The CDR3 is CASSGPGQHNEQFF. The CDR3, as DNA: TGTGCCAGCAGCGGACCGGGACAGCACAATGAGCAGTTCTTC.

This rearrangement joins TRBV19 to TRBJ1-1; 7 positions agree with TRBD1. This CDR3 spans 15 amino acids. V was pared by 7 bases and J by 5 bases, with 13 bases of the junction left unmatched. The germline V gene has CDR1 LNHDA and CDR2 SQIVND (reference sequence). Here the CDR3 DNA reads TGTGCCAGTACTGCCCCACAGGGGCAGTGGACTGAAGCTTTCTTT. It is translated as CASTAPQGQWTEAFF.

The chain has TRBV2 and TRBJ2-2, with TRBD2 matching 7 bases. This CDR3 is built from 16 residues. CDR1 and CDR2 from the germline V gene are SNHLY and FYNNEI. The ends lost 5 bases at V and 5 bases at J; junction bases unmatched: 11. CDR3 sequence (DNA): TGTGCCAGCAGTCCCGCCCCGGGGGGTGGGACCGGGGAGCTGTTTTTT. This codes for CASSPAPGGGTGELFF.

The V gene is TRBV28, the J gene TRBJ2-7, with TRBD2 matching 10 bases. Germline trimming cut 5 bases from V and 1 base from J; bases unmatched to any gene: 2. Germline CDR1 reads MDHEN; CDR2 reads SYDVKM. The CDR3 contains 14 residues. The CDR3 here is CASSVAGGSYEQYF. The CDR3 DNA sequence: TGTGCCAGCAGTGTAGCGGGAGGATCCTACGAGCAGTACTTC.

The V and J genes are TRBV27 and TRBJ2-3; no clear D gene. Germline CDR1 MNHEY, CDR2 SMNVEV (reference sequence). The CDR3 contains 13 residues. Trimming stripped 7 bases from V and 2 bases from J, with 10 bases between. In DNA form, the CDR3 reads TGTGCCAGCACCAGGTATAACACAGATACGCAGTATTTT. This translates into CASTRYNTDTQYF.

J is TRBJ1-1 and V is TRBV9; 9 nucleotides agree with TRBD1. Trimming at V came to 1 base and at J to 5 bases, leaving 9 bases not matched to a gene. CDR3 length: 16 residues. Germline CDR1 reads SGDLS; CDR2 reads YYNGEE. CDR3 region: CASSVSPGTGNTEAFF. The CDR3 DNA reads as TGTGCCAGCAGCGTAAGTCCCGGGACAGGGAATACTGAAGCTTTCTTT.

This chain joins TRBV28 and TRBJ2-1; D possibly corresponds to TRBD2 (6 bases). Deletions cut 4 bases from V and 3 bases from J, with 7 bases between. Germline loops: CDR1 MDHEN, CDR2 SYDVKM. The CDR3 is 13 residues long. In nucleotides, the CDR3 is TGTGCCAGCAGTTCGGACTACTACAATGAGCAGTTCTTC. Encoded protein: CASSSDYYNEQFF.

J is TRBJ2-2 and V is TRBV19, with no clear D. V was trimmed by 3 bases and J by 2 bases, leaving 7 bases between them. Germline CDR1 and CDR2: LNHDA and SQIVND (reference sequence). The CDR3 length is 14 residues. The CDR3 reads CASSIGANTGELFF. In DNA form, the CDR3 reads TGTGCCAGTAGTATTGGAGCAAACACCGGGGAGCTGTTTTTT.

The chain joins TRBV5-6 to TRBJ2-5; a weak D match, TRBD1 (5 bases). The CDR3 is 14 amino acids. Trimming stripped 2 bases from V and 1 base from J, with 9 bases between. Germline V lookup: CDR1 SGHDT, CDR2 YYEEEE. The CDR3 coding sequence is TGTGCCAGCAGCTTTCAACAGGCCCAAGAGACCCAGTACTTC. Its protein product is CASSFQQAQETQYF.

This clone came up once. V is TRBV13 and J is TRBJ1-1, with D unclear. Trimming shortened V by 4 bases and J by 3 bases, and 15 bases separated the two germline ends. This CDR3 spans 15 amino acids. Germline-derived CDR1 and CDR2 are PRHDT and FYEKMQ (reference sequence). CDR3 nucleotide sequence: TGTGCCAGCAGCTCCGGAGAGCCCCCCTACACTGAAGCTTTCTTT. Translated, it gives CASSSGEPPYTEAFF.

The chain combines TRBV28 with TRBJ2-1; D ambiguous. The V gene's germline CDR1 is MDHEN and CDR2 SYDVKM. Trimming took off 2 bases at V and 1 base at J, with 6 bases between the two ends. The CDR3 consists of 14 residues. The CDR3 bases are TGTGCCAGCAGTTTAGCTGAGTCCTACAATGAGCAGTTCTTC. Translating gives CASSLAESYNEQFF.

This rearrangement joins TRBV5-8 to TRBJ1-5, with 10 positions matching TRBD1. This CDR3 is built from 15 residues. Germline lookup yields CDR1 SGHTS and CDR2 YDEGEE. The trim removed 4 bases at V and 7 bases at J, leaving 8 bases unmatched. The CDR3 region has the DNA TGTGCCAGCAGCGATCGGGACAGGGGACAGCAGCCCCAGCATTTT. This codes for CASSDRDRGQQPQHF.

The sample holds one count of this clone. This sequence joins TRBV6-5 and TRBJ2-2, with D maybe TRBD1 (6 bases). CDR1 and CDR2 from the germline V gene are MNHEY and SVGAGI. The CDR3 length is 14 residues. V was trimmed by 4 bases and J by 1 base, leaving 7 bases between them. CDR3 residues: CASSLGQNTGELFF. Written as DNA, the CDR3 is TGTGCCAGCAGTTTGGGACAGAACACCGGGGAGCTGTTTTTT.

V gene TRBV7-3 combines with J gene TRBJ2-1, with TRBD2 matching 8 bases. CDR1 and CDR2 from the germline V gene are SGHTA and FQGTGA. The CDR3 spans 18 residues. Trimming at V came to 5 bases and at J to 3 bases, leaving 15 bases not matched to a gene. Here the CDR3 reads CASSPLGRQRERYNEQFF. The CDR3 DNA reads as TGTGCCAGCAGCCCCCTCGGGCGGCAGCGGGAGCGCTACAATGAGCAGTTCTTC.

V is TRBV23-1 and J is TRBJ2-7, with 7 bases that match TRBD1. TRBV23-1 is annotated as an ORF whose role is uncertain. The CDR3 runs 14 residues. J was trimmed by 3 bases and V by 7 bases; bases with no gene match: 9. This CDR3 reads CASKFRQGSYEQYF. The CDR3 DNA reads as TGCGCCAGCAAATTTAGACAGGGAAGCTACGAGCAGTACTTC.

The chain has TRBV11-2 and TRBJ2-1; perhaps TRBD2 as D (5 bases). Germline CDR1 and CDR2: SGHAT and FQNNGV. The CDR3 consists of 17 residues. Trimming left V 0 bases short and J 0 bases short, with 12 bases between. The CDR3 loop reads CASSLEYAGSSYNEQFF. The CDR3, as DNA: TGTGCCAGCAGCTTAGAGTATGCGGGTAGCTCCTACAATGAGCAGTTCTTC.

The chain employs TRBV5-1 and TRBJ2-7; perhaps TRBD2 as D (6 bases). Germline CDR1 and CDR2: SGHRS and YFSETQ. Trimming removed 0 bases at V and 0 bases at J, with 13 bases between. This CDR3 region has 16 residues. The DNA for the CDR3 is TGCGCCAGCAGCTTGGGGAGGGGCCTAAGCTCCTACGAGCAGTACTTC. The encoded protein is CASSLGRGLSSYEQYF.